Presented here are 24 T cell receptor beta chains from one specimen sequenced in a study of T cells in women clearing cervical HPV infection. Assay: immunoSEQ multiplex PCR; the TCRdb copy retains only in-frame clones and omits some. Found here are 35,000 to 50,000 clones; the top ten clones hold 7.6%. Sequenced input: blood buffy coat. The receptors come from a woman between 18 and 75 years old with a cervical HPV16 infection that either progressed to CIN3+ or cleared (not recorded which).

A remark on this clone: The read halts 3 residues ahead of the CDR3 end, with the missing end drawn from the germline J gene. J is TRBJ1-1 and V is TRBV29-1, with D maybe TRBD1 (6 bases). The CDR3 runs 12 residues. Germline V gene data show CDR1 as SQVTM and CDR2 as ANQGSEA. The V and J ends lost 7 bases and 3 bases respectively, with 12 bases between them. CDR3 DNA (partial): TGCAGCGGCACAGGGTTGGACACTGAA. It encodes CSGTGLDTE. The full CDR3 is CSGTGLDTEAFF.

On this clone itself: The CDR3 end lies 3 residues beyond the end of the read and is filled in from the germline J gene. This rearrangement joins TRBV7-3 to TRBJ2-2, with unresolved D. Trimming shortened V by 6 bases and J by 6 bases, and 8 bases separated the two germline ends. CDR1 and CDR2 (germline): SGHTA, FQGTGA. This CDR3 has 12 amino acids. CDR3 protein: CASSVTAGELFF. The part of the CDR3 DNA that was read is TGTGCCAGCAGTGTGACTGCCGGGGAG.

In regard to this clone: The read finishes 3 residues shy of the CDR3 end, and the germline J gene is used to complete it. This chain joins TRBV20-1 and TRBJ2-7, with 8 nucleotides matching TRBD1. V gave up 0 bases and J gave up 3 bases; unmatched junction bases: 10. The CDR3 totals 16 residues. Per the germline V gene, CDR1 is DFQATT and CDR2 is SNEGSKA (reference sequence). The CDR3: CSAREPATGGFYEQYF. Partial CDR3 DNA: TGCAGTGCTAGAGAACCCGCTACAGGGGGATTCTACGAG.

In the case of this clone: The sequenced fragment ends 3 residues before the CDR3 boundary, so the rest is inferred from the germline J gene. The chain combines TRBV6-2 or TRBV6-3 with TRBJ1-5, with TRBD1 matching 9 bases. V was pared by 6 bases and J by 6 bases, with 9 bases of the junction left unmatched. Germline V gene sequence: CDR1 MNHEY, CDR2 SVGEGT. This CDR3 is 15 amino acids long. CDR3 residues: CASRPGTGTAQPQHF. CDR3 DNA (partial): TGTGCCAGCAGACCCGGGACAGGGACAGCTCAGCCC.

As for this clone: The CDR3 end is not reached by the read, which stops 3 residues before it; the germline J gene fills it in. V gene TRBV7-8 combines with J gene TRBJ1-1, with D possibly TRBD1 on 6 matching bases. The V end lost 9 bases, the J end lost 0 bases, and 14 bases lay between the germline ends. The CDR3 is 14 amino acids. Germline CDR1 reads SGHVS; CDR2 reads FQNEAQ. CDR3 loop: CARPGGGVNTEAFF. CDR3 DNA, as far as it was read: TGTGCCAGGCCAGGAGGGGGGGTGAACACTGAA.

Comments on this clone: The read halts 3 residues ahead of the CDR3 end, with the missing end drawn from the germline J gene. The gene calls are TRBV19 and TRBJ2-5; D unresolved. Trimming shortened V by 5 bases and J by 5 bases, and 9 bases separated the two germline ends. Germline CDR1 is LNHDA and CDR2 is SQIVND (reference sequence). The CDR3 is 12 residues long. CDR3 residues: CASSPQGETQYF. The covered CDR3 bases are TGTGCCAGTAGTCCTCAAGGGGAGACC.

Comments on this clone: The CDR3 end falls 3 residues outside the read, so it is completed with the germline J gene. The chain uses TRBV29-1 and TRBJ2-1; 16 positions agree with TRBD2. Germline CDR1 is SQVTM and CDR2 is ANQGSEA. Trimming at V came to 4 bases and at J to 7 bases, leaving 4 bases not matched to a gene. This CDR3 has 15 residues. CDR3 sequence reads: CSVAGTSGRENEQFF. CDR3 DNA (partial): TGCAGCGTTGCCGGGACTAGCGGGAGGGAAAATGAG.

For this clone: The CDR3 goes on 3 residues after the read ends, and that part is filled in from the germline J gene. V and J are TRBV2 and TRBJ1-2; tentative D call: TRBD1 (5 bases). The V end was cut by 3 bases, the J end by 5 bases, with 13 bases between. This CDR3 region has 14 residues. CDR1 and CDR2 from the germline V gene are SNHLY and FYNNEI. CDR3 DNA (partial): TGTGCCAGCAGTGATTCGGTGACAGATTATGGC. Protein product: CASSDSVTDYG. The CDR3, in full, reads CASSDSVTDYGYTF.

To note about this clone: Read data end 3 residues before the CDR3 end; the end is taken from the germline J gene. The rearrangement links TRBV2 to TRBJ2-7; 7 bases agree with TRBD1. The ends lost 3 bases at V and 3 bases at J; junction bases unmatched: 5. CDR1 is SNHLY, CDR2 FYNNEI, per germline. This CDR3 has 14 amino acids. The sequenced CDR3 bases are TGTGCCAGCAGTGACCCCGACAGGGACTACGAG. It encodes CASSDPDRDYE. The full CDR3 is CASSDPDRDYEQYF. Together with reference TRBV2 and TRBJ2-7, the CDR3 gives the full variable domain: EPEVTQTPSHQVTQMGQEVILRCVPISNHLYFYWYRQILGQKVEFLVSFYNNEISEKSEIFDDQFSVERPDGSNFTLKIRSTKLEDSAMYFCASSDPDRDYEQYFGPGTRLTVT.

As to this clone: The read halts 3 residues ahead of the CDR3 end, with the missing end drawn from the germline J gene. The rearrangement joins TRBV5-4 to TRBJ1-1; 8 bases map to TRBD1. Germline assignment: CDR1 SGHNT and CDR2 YYREEE (reference sequence). The trim removed 4 bases at V and 3 bases at J, leaving 5 bases unmatched. This CDR3 region has 14 residues. Incomplete CDR3 DNA: TGTGCCAGCAGCCCCCAGGACAGGGACACTGAA. Encoded protein: CASSPQDRDTE. The CDR3, in full, reads CASSPQDRDTEAFF.

This clone is labeled medium-sized (0.01 to 0.1%) based on frequency. The read finishes 3 residues shy of the CDR3 end, and the germline J gene is used to complete it. This sequence joins TRBV4-2 and TRBJ1-1, with D perhaps matching TRBD1 (5 bases). Germline CDR1 is LGHNA and CDR2 is YNFKEQ. The CDR3 consists of 17 residues. V was pared by 1 base and J by 1 base, with 16 bases between. The covered CDR3 bases are TGTGCCAGCAGCCAAGGGGGCGGAGGCCCAGGGAACACTGAA. Amino acid sequence: CASSQGGGGPGNTE. The full CDR3 protein is CASSQGGGGPGNTEAFF.

Concerning this clone itself: The read finishes 3 residues shy of the CDR3 end, and the germline J gene is used to complete it. The J gene is TRBJ1-6, the V gene TRBV4-1; D call uncertain. V lost 6 bases and J lost 7, with 7 bases in between. Looked up from germline, CDR1 is MGHRA and CDR2 is YSYEKL. The CDR3 covers 12 residues. The covered CDR3 bases are TGCGCCAGCAGTCAAATAAATTCACCC. Its translation is CASSQINSP. The full CDR3 protein is CASSQINSPLHF.

Remarks on this clone: The sequence runs out 3 residues before the end of the CDR3; the remainder is reconstructed from the germline J gene. Other DNA sequences of this sample code for an identical CDR3. The rearrangement joins TRBV6-2 or TRBV6-3 to TRBJ2-7; TRBD2 agrees at 7 bases. Germline CDR1 is MNHEY and CDR2 is SVGEGT. Trimming at V came to 1 base and at J to 6 bases, leaving 6 bases not matched to a gene. This CDR3 is built from 14 residues. The covered CDR3 bases are TGTGCCAGCAGTTACTTGCGGGAGTTGGGCGAG. Its translation is CASSYLRELGE. The whole CDR3 protein is CASSYLRELGEQYF.

Concerning this clone itself: The sequenced fragment ends 3 residues before the CDR3 boundary, so the rest is inferred from the germline J gene. The V and J genes are TRBV5-5 and TRBJ1-3; 7 bases agree with TRBD1. This CDR3 comprises 14 residues. J was trimmed by 1 base and V by 4 bases; bases with no gene match: 2. CDR1 and CDR2 (germline): SGHKS, YYEKEE (reference sequence). The CDR3 loop reads CASSQDRSGNTIYF. The covered CDR3 bases are TGTGCCAGCAGCCAGGACAGGTCTGGAAACACC.

As regards this clone: Read data end 3 residues before the CDR3 end; the end is taken from the germline J gene. J is TRBJ2-1 and V is TRBV7-6, with unresolved D. Germline lookup yields CDR1 SGHVS and CDR2 FNYEAQ. Trimming took 2 bases from V and 3 from J, leaving 5 bases between them. The CDR3 length is 13 residues. CDR3 sequence: CASSLSSYNEQFF. The DNA read from the CDR3 is TGTGCCAGCAGCTTATCCAGCTACAATGAG.

Of note for this clone: The sequenced fragment ends 3 residues before the CDR3 boundary, so the rest is inferred from the germline J gene. This chain joins TRBV15 and TRBJ1-4, with D maybe TRBD1 (6 bases). Per germline, CDR1 LNHNV and CDR2 YYDKDF (reference sequence). The CDR3 is 16 amino acids. The CDR3 sequence: CATSSPILARGSKLFF. The sequenced part of the CDR3 DNA is TGTGCCACCAGCAGCCCCATTTTGGCCAGGGGATCTAAA.

Notes on this clone: With the read ending 3 residues before the CDR3 end, the germline J gene is used to fill in that end. The chain employs TRBV19 and TRBJ2-5; TRBD2 matches 13 bases. V lost 6 bases to trimming and J lost 3 bases; unmatched junction nucleotides: 1. CDR3 size: 14 residues. The V gene's germline CDR1 is LNHDA and CDR2 SQIVND (reference sequence). The DNA read from the CDR3 is TGTGCCAGTAGGGGGACTAGCGGGAAAGAGACC. Translating it yields CASRGTSGKET. The CDR3 reads in full as CASRGTSGKETQYF.

As concerns this clone: The read ends 3 residues shy of where the CDR3 ends; the end is completed using the germline J gene. V is TRBV20-1 and J is TRBJ2-7; maybe TRBD1 (6 bases). CDR3 length: 15 amino acids. Germline loops: CDR1 DFQATT, CDR2 SNEGSKA (reference sequence). The ends were cut back, 0 bases at V and 4 bases at J, with 16 bases in the middle. CDR3 DNA (partial): TGCAGTGCTAGAGATGGACAGTTCGCATCTTACGAG. The encoded protein is CSARDGQFASYE. The whole CDR3 is CSARDGQFASYEQYF.

Regarding this clone: Read data end 3 residues before the CDR3 end; the end is taken from the germline J gene. The chain combines TRBV2 with TRBJ1-5; D is possibly TRBD1 (5 bases). Germline CDR1 reads SNHLY; CDR2 reads FYNNEI. The CDR3 is 15 residues long. With 8 bases removed from V and 5 bases from J, the gap between germline ends came to 19 bases. CDR3 DNA, as far as it was read: TGTGCCAGCCGTTTTGGGGCAGGGAAAGATCAGCCC. Translating it yields CASRFGAGKDQP. The complete CDR3 sequence is CASRFGAGKDQPQHF.

A remark on this clone: The missing CDR3 end, 3 residues past where the read stops, is filled in from the germline J gene. J is TRBJ1-5 and V is TRBV2; D perhaps matches TRBD1 (6 bases). In germline, CDR1 is SNHLY, CDR2 FYNNEI. With 6 bases removed from V and 1 base from J, the gap between germline ends came to 13 bases. The CDR3 loop spans 15 amino acids. The CDR3 region is CASSRRGGSNQPQHF. CDR3 bases read: TGTGCCAGCAGCCGCAGGGGCGGAAGCAATCAGCCC.

CDR3 sequence reads: CASSSTGTAVEKLFF. The CDR3 bases that were read are TGTGCCAGCAGCTCGACCGGGACAGCCGTCGAAAAA. V is TRBV7-2 and J is TRBJ1-4, with 7 nucleotides matching TRBD1. With the read ending 3 residues before the CDR3 end, the germline J gene is used to fill in that end. The CDR3 sequence is 15 residues long. J was trimmed by 8 bases and V by 4 bases; bases with no gene match: 10. Germline V gene lookup returns CDR1 SGHTA and CDR2 FQGNSA.

Concerning this clone itself: At one end the junction does not follow the germline gene, possibly because of a read error. CDR3 DNA (partial): TGTGCCAGTAGCATAGATCACAGTCTTAACTATGGC. Protein sequence: CASSIDHSLNYG. The entire CDR3 reads CASSIDHSLNYGYTF. The chain employs TRBV19 and TRBJ1-2; no reliable D call. The read ends 3 residues before the CDR3 terminus; that terminus is restored from the germline J gene. CDR1 is LNHDA, CDR2 SQIVND, per germline (reference sequence). This CDR3 is built from 15 residues.

For this clone: The read ends 3 residues shy of where the CDR3 ends; the end is completed using the germline J gene. This chain links TRBV2 with TRBJ2-2, with TRBD1 identical over 10 bases. The V gene end was trimmed by 5 bases and the J gene end by 2 bases; junction bases not matched to a gene: 5. Germline lookup yields CDR1 SNHLY and CDR2 FYNNEI. This CDR3 is built from 16 residues. The sequenced CDR3 bases are TGTGCCAGCAGTCGGGGACAGGGGTATAACACCGGGGAG. It translates to CASSRGQGYNTGE. The full CDR3 reads CASSRGQGYNTGELFF. The full variable domain, rest sourced from reference TRBV2 and TRBJ2-2, is EPEVTQTPSHQVTQMGQEVILRCVPISNHLYFYWYRQILGQKVEFLVSFYNNEISEKSEIFDDQFSVERPDGSNFTLKIRSTKLEDSAMYFCASSRGQGYNTGELFFGEGSRLTVL.

Comment on this clone: The CDR3 end is not reached by the read, which stops 3 residues before it; the germline J gene fills it in. V and J are TRBV30 and TRBJ2-3; D gene uncertain. The CDR3 sequence is 13 residues long. CDR1 and CDR2 from the germline V gene are GTSNPN and SVGIG (reference sequence). Trimming removed 4 bases at V and 1 base at J, with 9 bases between. This chain's CDR3 is CAWNRLGTDTQYF. The sequenced CDR3 bases are TGTGCCTGGAATCGACTTGGCACAGATACG.